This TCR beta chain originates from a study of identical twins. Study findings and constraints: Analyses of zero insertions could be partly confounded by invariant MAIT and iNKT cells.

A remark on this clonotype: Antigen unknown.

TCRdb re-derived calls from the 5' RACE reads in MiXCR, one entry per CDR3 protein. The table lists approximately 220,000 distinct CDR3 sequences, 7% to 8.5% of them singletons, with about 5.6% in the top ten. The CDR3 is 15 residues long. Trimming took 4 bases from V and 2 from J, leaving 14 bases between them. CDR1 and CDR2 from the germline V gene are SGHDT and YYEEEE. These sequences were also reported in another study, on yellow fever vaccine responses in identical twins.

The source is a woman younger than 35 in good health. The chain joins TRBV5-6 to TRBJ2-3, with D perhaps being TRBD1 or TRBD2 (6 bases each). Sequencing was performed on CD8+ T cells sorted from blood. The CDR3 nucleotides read TGTGCCAGCAGCCCTAGGGGGGTGTTCACAGATACGCAGTATTTT. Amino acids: CASSPRGVFTDTQYF.